The sequence of this T cell receptor (beta chain) was determined in a study of cytomegalovirus exposure and HLA in healthy donors. V was pared by 5 bases and J by 7 bases, with 9 bases of the junction left unmatched. Germline V gene lookup returns CDR1 MDHEN and CDR2 SYDVKM. This CDR3 is 15 amino acids long. The PCR used 60 Vbeta and 13 Jbeta primers. TCRdb's table, derived via immunoSEQ multiplex PCR, lists solely in-frame clones and lacks some. The sample consists of approximately 190,000 clones, approximately 85% of them appearing once. Sequencing was done on a sample of PBMCs. This TCR derives from a woman between 18 and 29 years old in good health and CMV-seronegative. The V gene is TRBV28, the J gene TRBJ1-5; TRBD1 agrees at 9 bases. CDR3 coding DNA: TGTGCCAGCAGTCCTCGGGACAGGGCCGGGCAGCCCCAGCATTTT. It specifies CASSPRDRAGQPQHF.